Listed below are T cell receptor beta chains from one sample, sequenced in a study of T cell responses to AZD1222 COVID-19 vaccine. Clones were sequenced by immunoSEQ multiplex PCR, and TCRdb holds only the in-frame ones, with some missing. The data contain more than 50,000 clones, about 87% of them singletons. Sequenced material: peripheral blood, taken 28 days after the second AZD1222 dose. These receptors were taken from an adult who received the AZD1222 COVID-19 vaccine. Both conserved end residues are part of each CDR3. D genes are given only for firm matches. Size values are once, few and many counts, or a class for expanded clones, and some rows have none.

J gene	clone size	V gene	D gene	CDR3 protein	CDR3 DNA
TRBJ2-1	once	TRBV19	NA	CASSMEDNEQFF	TGTGCCAGTAGTATGGAGGACAATGAGCAGTTCTTC
TRBJ1-1	NA	TRBV7-6	NA	CASSSSTNTEAFF	TGTGCCAGCAGCTCCAGCACGAACACTGAAGCTTTCTTT
TRBJ1-2	NA	TRBV5-4	NA	CASSRPGTDYGYTF	TGTGCCAGCAGCCGACCTGGGACCGACTATGGCTACACCTTC
TRBJ2-1	NA	TRBV5-1	NA	CASSLEGGRGGVF	TGCGCCAGCAGCTTGGAAGGAGGCCGCGGCGGGGTCTTC
TRBJ1-1	NA	TRBV28	NA	CASSLPLGMGAEAFF	TGTGCCAGCAGTTTACCTCTGGGTATGGGAGCTGAAGCTTTCTTT
TRBJ2-3	NA	TRBV6-2/TRBV6-3	TRBD1	CASSLDRGPTDTQYF	TGTGCCAGCAGTCTCGACAGGGGGCCCACAGATACGCAGTATTTT
TRBJ2-7	NA	TRBV30	NA	CAWSVGWFGGGVYEQYF	TGTGCCTGGAGTGTTGGTTGGTTTGGCGGCGGGGTCTACGAGCAGTACTTC
TRBJ2-5	NA	TRBV28	TRBD1	CASSLHWGIHLVGQGVVQETQYF	TGTGCCAGCAGTTTACATTGGGGTATCCACCTTGTCGGACAGGGGGTTGTTCAAGAGACCCAGTACTTC
TRBJ2-7	NA	TRBV10-3	NA	CAISGNGVSYEQYF	TGTGCCATCAGTGGCAACGGGGTGTCGTACGAGCAGTACTTC
TRBJ2-7	NA	TRBV5-1	NA	CASSLDPRGDEQYF	TGCGCCAGCAGCTTGGACCCGAGGGGGGACGAGCAGTACTTC
TRBJ1-1	NA	TRBV6-6	NA	CASSYTDRNTEAFF	TGTGCCAGCAGTTACACTGACAGGAACACTGAAGCTTTCTTT
TRBJ2-2	NA	TRBV5-1	NA	CASSLSGSTGELFF	TGCGCCAGCAGCTTGAGCGGATCAACCGGGGAGCTGTTTTTT
TRBJ2-4	NA	TRBV2	NA	CASSLELLAKNIQYF	TGTGCCAGCAGCCTAGAGCTTCTAGCCAAAAACATTCAGTACTTC
TRBJ2-1	NA	TRBV14	NA	CASSQDIPPMGEQFF	TGTGCCAGCAGCCAAGATATACCCCCGATGGGTGAGCAGTTCTTC
TRBJ2-1	once	TRBV27	NA	CASSLRILAVEGYNEQFF	TGTGCCAGCAGTCTACGAATTTTAGCGGTGGAAGGATACAATGAGCAGTTCTTC
TRBJ2-6	once	TRBV5-1	NA	CASSFGGATTGANVLTF	TGCGCCAGCAGCTTTGGGGGCGCGACGACTGGGGCCAACGTCCTGACTTTC
TRBJ2-7	NA	TRBV19	NA	CASSIGRGYEQYF	TGTGCCAGTAGTATAGGCAGGGGCTACGAGCAGTACTTC
TRBJ1-1	once	TRBV5-4	NA	CASPSGGVGTEAFF	TGTGCCAGCCCGAGTGGGGGAGTAGGCACTGAAGCTTTCTTT
TRBJ1-1	NA	TRBV28	NA	CASLLHGNTEAFF	TGTGCCAGCTTACTTCATGGAAACACTGAAGCTTTCTTT
TRBJ2-2	once	TRBV5-8	TRBD2	CASSLRLAVTGELFF	TGTGCCAGCAGCCTTAGACTAGCGGTCACCGGGGAGCTGTTTTTT
TRBJ2-1	NA	TRBV7-9	NA	CASSLRGARNTYNEQFF	TGTGCCAGCAGCCTTAGGGGGGCCCGAAATACCTACAATGAGCAGTTCTTC
TRBJ2-4	once	TRBV11-1	NA	CASSQGLAKNIQYF	TGTGCCAGCAGCCAAGGACTAGCCAAAAACATTCAGTACTTC
TRBJ2-3	few	TRBV9	NA	CASSAHSKYTDTQYF	TGTGCCAGCAGCGCCCACAGCAAGTACACAGATACGCAGTATTTT
TRBJ1-2	once	TRBV7-9	TRBD1	CASSSGTGVYGYTF	TGTGCCAGCAGCTCGGGGACAGGAGTATATGGCTACACCTTC
TRBJ1-5	NA	TRBV30	NA	CAWRLKGNNQPQHF	TGTGCCTGGCGCCTTAAAGGGAACAATCAGCCCCAGCATTTT
TRBJ2-3	NA	TRBV12-3/TRBV12-4	NA	CASSFGYGTQYF	TGTGCCAGCAGTTTTGGGTACGGTACGCAGTATTTT
TRBJ2-2	NA	TRBV3-1/TRBV3-2	NA	CASQTSAGVLTGELFF	TGTGCCAGCCAGACGTCCGCAGGGGTTCTCACCGGGGAGCTGTTTTTT
TRBJ2-1	NA	TRBV7-9	TRBD2	CASSRKTLGASGMLGEQFF	TGTGCCAGCAGCCGGAAGACATTAGGGGCTAGCGGGATGTTAGGTGAGCAGTTCTTC
TRBJ2-2	NA	TRBV28	NA	CATWRRASNTGELFF	TGTGCCACTTGGAGGCGGGCGTCGAACACCGGGGAGCTGTTTTTT
TRBJ2-7	NA	TRBV6-2/TRBV6-3	TRBD1	CASSRGQGSYEQYF	TGTGCCAGCAGCCGCGGACAGGGGTCCTACGAGCAGTACTTC
TRBJ1-5	NA	TRBV6-6	NA	CASSPFQGGNQPQHF	TGTGCCAGCAGCCCCTTCCAGGGAGGCAATCAGCCCCAGCATTTT
TRBJ2-7	NA	TRBV19	NA	CASSIVLSHEQYF	TGTGCCAGTAGTATAGTCCTGTCCCACGAGCAGTACTTC
TRBJ2-7	NA	TRBV29-1	TRBD1	CSVGTGSEQYF	TGCAGCGTAGGGACAGGCAGCGAGCAGTACTTC
TRBJ1-5	few	TRBV5-1	NA	CASSLGGGQPQHF	TGCGCCAGCAGCTTGGGCGGAGGGCAGCCCCAGCATTTT
TRBJ1-4	NA	TRBV30	NA	CAWSNGQEGEKLFF	TGTGCCTGGAGCAACGGGCAGGAGGGGGAAAAACTGTTTTTT
TRBJ2-2	NA	TRBV28	NA	CASSSLSRRAGELFF	TGTGCCAGCAGCTCCTTATCACGGAGGGCCGGGGAGCTGTTTTTT
TRBJ1-5	NA	TRBV7-6	TRBD1	CASSSWTGGQPQHF	TGTGCCAGCAGCTCATGGACAGGCGGGCAGCCCCAGCATTTT
TRBJ1-5	NA	TRBV2	NA	CASSGFSNQPQHF	TGTGCCAGCAGCGGCTTCAGTAATCAGCCCCAGCATTTT
TRBJ1-2	once	TRBV3-1/TRBV3-2	NA	CASSQEFGRYGYTF	TGTGCCAGCAGCCAAGAGTTTGGGAGGTATGGCTACACCTTC
TRBJ2-1	NA	TRBV7-3	NA	CASSLEGFNGPGQFF	TGTGCCAGCAGCTTAGAGGGGTTCAACGGGCCAGGACAGTTCTTC
TRBJ2-1	NA	TRBV3-1/TRBV3-2	NA	CASSQEIIARGEQFF	TGTGCCAGCAGCCAAGAAATAATAGCTCGGGGTGAGCAGTTCTTC
TRBJ2-5	NA	TRBV7-2	NA	CASSSPGLSTGAQYF	TGTGCCAGCAGCTCCCCGGGACTTTCAACGGGGGCCCAGTACTTC
TRBJ1-6	NA	TRBV28	NA	CASIPGGNSPLHF	TGTGCCAGCATTCCCGGGGGTAATTCACCCCTCCACTTT
TRBJ1-1	once	TRBV5-1	NA	CASSRKGEGTEAFF	TGCGCCAGCAGCAGGAAAGGGGAAGGGACTGAAGCTTTCTTT
TRBJ2-1	NA	TRBV24-1	TRBD2	CATSDPRGVYNEQFF	TGTGCCACCAGTGACCCCCGGGGGGTCTACAATGAGCAGTTCTTC
TRBJ2-7	NA	TRBV7-9	NA	CASSLAGSEQYF	TGTGCCAGCAGCTTAGCGGGGTCCGAGCAGTACTTC
TRBJ2-7	NA	TRBV6-5	TRBD1	CASIFTQDRVYEQYF	TGTGCCAGCATCTTCACCCAGGACAGGGTCTACGAGCAGTACTTC
TRBJ1-2	NA	TRBV9	NA	CASSEARGGANYGYTF	TGTGCCAGCAGCGAGGCTCGGGGAGGGGCGAACTATGGCTACACCTTC
TRBJ2-3	NA	TRBV9	NA	CASSAGSGPDTQYF	TGTGCCAGCAGCGCCGGATCAGGCCCAGATACGCAGTATTTT